The clone carrying this T cell receptor beta chain came up once. Its antigen remains unidentified. In germline, CDR1 is MNHEY, CDR2 SMNVEV (reference sequence). This CDR3 comprises 14 residues. V dropped 0 bases and J dropped 1 base, with 5 bases sitting between them. The repertoire was sequenced with immunoSEQ multiplex PCR; TCRdb's copy has only in-frame clones and lacks some. The table has 150,000 to 200,000 clones, about 92% seen once. This sample is part of a study of T cell responses to AZD1222 COVID-19 vaccine. Findings and caveats of the study: Clonal diversity may have been underestimated in mostly white British donors.

Sequencing was performed on peripheral blood, taken 28 days after the second dose of the MenACWY control vaccine. J is TRBJ2-3 and V is TRBV27; TRBD1 might be the D (5 bases). The receptor was isolated from an adult who received the MenACWY meningococcal vaccine as a control. The CDR3 region is CASSLSRGTDTQYF. The CDR3 DNA reads as TGTGCCAGCAGTTTATCCAGGGGCACAGATACGCAGTATTTT.